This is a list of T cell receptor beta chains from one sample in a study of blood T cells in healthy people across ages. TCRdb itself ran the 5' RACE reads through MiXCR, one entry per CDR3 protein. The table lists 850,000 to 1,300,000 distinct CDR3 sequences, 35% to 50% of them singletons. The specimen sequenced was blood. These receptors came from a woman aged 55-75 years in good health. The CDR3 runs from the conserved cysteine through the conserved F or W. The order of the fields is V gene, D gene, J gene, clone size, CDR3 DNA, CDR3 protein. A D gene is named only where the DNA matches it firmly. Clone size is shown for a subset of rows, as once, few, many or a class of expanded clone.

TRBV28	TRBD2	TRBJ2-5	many	TGTGCCAGCAGCTCTCCGGGACTACAAGAGACCCAGTACTTC	CASSSPGLQETQYF
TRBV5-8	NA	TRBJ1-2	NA	TGTGCCAGCAGCTTGGGTCAGGGCTTACGAGCTAACTATGGCTACACCTTC	CASSLGQGLRANYGYTF
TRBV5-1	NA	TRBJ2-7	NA	TGCGCCAGCAGCTTGACGGGAGCGCACTACGAGCAGTACTTC	CASSLTGAHYEQYF
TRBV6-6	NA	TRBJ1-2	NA	TGTGCCAGCAGCACCGGGAGTCCATCTCTCTATGGCTACACCTTC	CASSTGSPSLYGYTF
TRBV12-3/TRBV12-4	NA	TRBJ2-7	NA	TGTGCCAGCAGTTTAGGGCTTAGCGGAGACTACGAGCAGTACTTC	CASSLGLSGDYEQYF
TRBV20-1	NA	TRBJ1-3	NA	TGCAGTGCTAGGGAGGGTCCAACTGGAAACACCATATATTTT	CSAREGPTGNTIYF
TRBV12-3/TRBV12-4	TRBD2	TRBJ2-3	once	TGTGCCAGCAGTTATAGAGCGGGAGTAACAGATACGCAGTATTTT	CASSYRAGVTDTQYF
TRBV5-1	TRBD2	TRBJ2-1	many	TGCGCCAGCAGCTTGGGCCTGACTAGCGGGGCCTACAATGAGCAGTTCTTC	CASSLGLTSGAYNEQFF
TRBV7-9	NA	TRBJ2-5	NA	TGTGCCAGCAGCCAACGGGAGCTAGGGATGAGTGAGCAGTACTTC	CASSQRELGMSEQYF
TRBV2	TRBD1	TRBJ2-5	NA	TGTGCCAGCACATCGGACAGGGGGATCAATGAGCAGTACTTC	CASTSDRGINEQYF
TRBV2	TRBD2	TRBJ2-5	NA	TGTGCCAGCTACGGCGGGGGAGGAGGGACCCAGTACTTC	CASYGGGGGTQYF
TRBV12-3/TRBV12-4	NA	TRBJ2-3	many	TGTGCCAGCAGTTACCCCGAACAACTAGATATGACGCAGTATTTT	CASSYPEQLDMTQYF
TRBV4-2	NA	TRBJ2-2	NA	TGTGCCAGCAGCCAAGTCAGGGGGGGTACCGGGGAGCTGTTTTTT	CASSQVRGGTGELFF
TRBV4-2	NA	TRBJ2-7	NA	TGTGCCAGCAGCCAAGGGGGGAGTCTTCCCCACGAGCAGTACTTC	CASSQGGSLPHEQYF
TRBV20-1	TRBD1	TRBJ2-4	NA	TGCAGTGCTAGGGTTCTGACAGGGGGCAAAAACATTCAGTACTTC	CSARVLTGGKNIQYF
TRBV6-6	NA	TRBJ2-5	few	TGTGCACACTCCCGGGCCCCGGCGTCCTCCAGGGAGACCCAGTACTTC	CAHSRAPASSRETQYF
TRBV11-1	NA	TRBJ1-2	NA	TGTGCCAGCAGCTTACCAGGTCTTCCCAACTATGGCTACACCTTC	CASSLPGLPNYGYTF
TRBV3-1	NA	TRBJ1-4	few	TGTGCCAGCAGCCCCGGGGGTGGCGGCGAAAAACTGTTTTTT	CASSPGGGGEKLFF
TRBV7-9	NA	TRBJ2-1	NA	TGTGCCAGCAGCTTTACAATGGAGGGGGGTGAGCAGTTCTTC	CASSFTMEGGEQFF
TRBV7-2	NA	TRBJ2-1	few	TGTGCCAGCAGCTTAGACGCCTTCTCCTACAATGAGCAGTTCTTC	CASSLDAFSYNEQFF
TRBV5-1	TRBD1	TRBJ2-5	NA	TGCGCCAGCCACCGGGACAGAAAAGAGACCCAGTACTTC	CASHRDRKETQYF
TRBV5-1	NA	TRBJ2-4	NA	TGCGCCAGCAGCTTGGCCCGGGGATCCAAAAACATTCAGTACTTC	CASSLARGSKNIQYF
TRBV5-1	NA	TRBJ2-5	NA	TGCGCCAGCAGCCTAACCTCGCCAGGTCGACGAGAGACCCAGTACTTC	CASSLTSPGRRETQYF
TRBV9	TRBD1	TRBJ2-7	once	TGTGCCAGCAGCGTCCAGGACAGGGGCCATGAGCAGTACTTC	CASSVQDRGHEQYF
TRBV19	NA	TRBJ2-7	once	TGTGCCAGTAGCAAAGGGCAGAGCATCTACGAGCAGTACTTC	CASSKGQSIYEQYF
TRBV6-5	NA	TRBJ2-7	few	TGTGCCAGCAGTTACTCGGACGGGTACGAGGCGCAGTACTTC	CASSYSDGYEAQYF
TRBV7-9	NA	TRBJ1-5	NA	TGTGCCAGCAGCTCCGATGAGGGGCAGCCCCAGCATTTT	CASSSDEGQPQHF
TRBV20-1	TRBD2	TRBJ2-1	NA	TGCAGTGCGGAAGTTCAGGCGGGAGATGAGCAGTTCTTC	CSAEVQAGDEQFF
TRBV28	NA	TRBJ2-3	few	TGTGCCAGCAGTTTCGGAAAGCGGGCCAACACAGATACGCAGTATTTT	CASSFGKRANTDTQYF
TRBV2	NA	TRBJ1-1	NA	TGTGCCAGCAGTGCGCAGGTTACGGGGACTGAAGCTTTCTTT	CASSAQVTGTEAFF
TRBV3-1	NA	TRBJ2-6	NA	TGTGCCAGCAGCCATGGGGATGCAGGGGCCAACGTCCTGACTTTC	CASSHGDAGANVLTF
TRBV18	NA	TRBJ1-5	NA	TGTGCCAGTTCCTACCAGGGGCCAAGGACCCAGCATTTT	CASSYQGPRTQHF
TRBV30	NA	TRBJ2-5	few	TGTGCCTGGGACGCCCAAGAGACCCAGTACTTC	CAWDAQETQYF
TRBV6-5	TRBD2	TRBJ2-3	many	TGTGCCAGCAGCCCTAGCGGGAGCGGGACAGATACGCAGTATTTT	CASSPSGSGTDTQYF
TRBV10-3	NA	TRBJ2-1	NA	TGTGCCATCAGGGAGCACCGAGGGGAGCAGTTCTTC	CAIREHRGEQFF
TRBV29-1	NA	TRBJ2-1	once	TGCAGCGTTGAACAGGGGACGGCCAGTGAGCAGTTCTTC	CSVEQGTASEQFF
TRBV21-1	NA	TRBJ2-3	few	TGTGCCAGCAGCAAAAATAGAGGTTTTCGCACAGATACGCAGTATTTT	CASSKNRGFRTDTQYF
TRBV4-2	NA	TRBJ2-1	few	TGTGCCAGCAGCCAAGGTCGCGGGAACTCCTACGATGAGCAGTTCTTC	CASSQGRGNSYDEQFF
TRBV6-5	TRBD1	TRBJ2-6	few	TGTGCCAGCAGTTACCCCGGACAGGACCCGCTAGGGACCAACGTCCTGACTTTC	CASSYPGQDPLGTNVLTF
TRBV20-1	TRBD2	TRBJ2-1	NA	TGCAGTGCTAGGGATAGCGGGAGATCCCACAATGAGCAGTTCTTC	CSARDSGRSHNEQFF
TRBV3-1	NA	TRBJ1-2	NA	TGTGCCAGCAGCCAAGTGGCAGGGGACGGCTACACCTTC	CASSQVAGDGYTF
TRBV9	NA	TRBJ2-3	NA	TGTGCCAGCACCCCGTGGGGCAGCTCATCACCGGGACTTGGGACCACAGATACGCAGTATTTT	CASTPWGSSSPGLGTTDTQYF
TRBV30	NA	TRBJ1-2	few	TGTGCCTGGAGTGTCGGTCAGCTAGTAGGTGGCTACACCTTC	CAWSVGQLVGGYTF
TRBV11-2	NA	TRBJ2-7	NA	TGTGCCAGCAGCCCCAATTTCCACGAGCAGTACTTC	CASSPNFHEQYF
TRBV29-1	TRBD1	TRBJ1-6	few	TGCAGCGTTGCCGAGACAGGGGTTAGTTCACCCCTCCACTTT	CSVAETGVSSPLHF
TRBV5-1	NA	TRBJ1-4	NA	TGCGCCAGCAGCCATCGCAACCCAACTAATGAAAAACCGTTTTTT	CASSHRNPTNEKPFF
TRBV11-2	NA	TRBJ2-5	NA	TGTGCCAGCAGATCCCTAGGGGCGAAAGAGACCCAGTACTTC	CASRSLGAKETQYF
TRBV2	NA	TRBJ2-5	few	TGTGCCAGCAGTGAACGAGCGCTGGGGAAGACCCAGTACTTC	CASSERALGKTQYF
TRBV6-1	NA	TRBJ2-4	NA	TGTGCCAGCGGGGAGAGTTCCCTGGCCTTGAAAAACATTCAGTACTTC	CASGESSLALKNIQYF
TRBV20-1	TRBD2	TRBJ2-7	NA	TGCAGTGCTAGCCCACCGGCTAGCGGAGATGTTTTCGAGCAGTACTTC	CSASPPASGDVFEQYF
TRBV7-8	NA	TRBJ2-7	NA	TGTGCCAGCAGCCCCCACGGTTGGGGGCCGTCCGACGAGCAGTACTTC	CASSPHGWGPSDEQYF
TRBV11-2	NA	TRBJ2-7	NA	TGTGCCAGCAGCTTAGATCGGAGGACTCGCAATCCCTCCTACGAGCAGTACTTC	CASSLDRRTRNPSYEQYF
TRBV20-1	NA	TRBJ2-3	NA	TGCAGTGCTAGAGTACGGGGACCCCGCACAGATACGCAGTATTTT	CSARVRGPRTDTQYF
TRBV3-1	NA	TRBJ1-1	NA	TGTGCCAGCAGCCAGGACCCTTCGAACACTGAAGCTTTCTTT	CASSQDPSNTEAFF
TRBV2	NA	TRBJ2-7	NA	TGTGCCAGCAGAACTGCAGTGAGCTCCTACGAGCAGTACTTC	CASRTAVSSYEQYF
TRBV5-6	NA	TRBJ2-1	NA	TGTGCCAGCAGCAGCGGGGAGGGGGCCCGCGAATACAATGAGCAGTTCTTC	CASSSGEGAREYNEQFF
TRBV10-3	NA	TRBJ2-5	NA	TGTGCCATCAGTGAGTCGACTAGGGGGCAGGAGACCCAGTACTTC	CAISESTRGQETQYF
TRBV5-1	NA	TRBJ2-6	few	TGCGCCAGCAGCGTCCAGGGGGGAAGCTCTGGGGCCAACGTCCTGACTTTC	CASSVQGGSSGANVLTF
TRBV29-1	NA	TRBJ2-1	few	TGCAGCGTTGATTCACGGAACCACCTGGGGTCTGAGCAGTTCTTC	CSVDSRNHLGSEQFF